This TCR beta chain emerged from a study of T cells in Graves' hyperthyroidism and ophthalmopathy (dated by TCRdb to the late 2010s). In the study overall: Peripheral blood samples were taken at initial diagnosis, before any treatment was given. A discovery cohort of about a hundred patients, roughly 43 with Graves' ophthalmopathy and approximately 57 with stable Graves' hyperthyroidism, was used to find distinguishing TCR V-J signatures. An independent validation cohort of fewer than 20 hyperthyroidism patients and 17 patients who later progressed to ophthalmopathy tested prospective prediction of ophthalmopathy. The 85 to 100 discovery patients were divided at random into training and test sets in a 7:3 ratio. In about 6 Graves' hyperthyroidism patients, the study also compared T-cell repertoires from thyroid tissue with T-cell repertoires from blood. Following sampling, methimazole starting at 30 mg daily was given to hyperthyroidism patients, and high-dose intravenous methylprednisolone was given to ophthalmopathy patients. TCR Vbeta CDR3 sequencing of 120 to 150 peripheral blood samples (fewer than 45 ophthalmopathy, about 74 hyperthyroidism and around 17 progressor patients) is reported in the paper. General findings and caveats noted by the study authors: A 13 V-J signature model separated ophthalmopathy from stable hyperthyroidism, with around 91% sensitivity and 81.08% specificity in cross-validation and 80%/75% in testing. In validation, the model predicted progression to ophthalmopathy a median of about 5.9 months before onset, with about 70% sensitivity and more than 72% specificity. Most expanded thyroid clonotypes (frequency above 0.001) were also found in blood, which suggests that blood repertoires may mirror thyroid immune responses. Sample size was not statistically predetermined, and investigators were not blinded to group allocation.

Amplification of TCR beta CDR3 regions was carried out from RNA transcripts. A first-round RT-PCR of the TCR CDR3 used the HTBI primer set with the Qiagen OneStep RT-PCR kit. A second multiplex PCR round built the libraries, followed by size selection and purification. Libraries were sequenced paired-end with 100 bp reads on an Illumina HiSeq2000. The authors processed their data as follows. SOAPnuke was used to process the raw data, with reads discarded if the reads contained adapters or uncalled bases, had a mean Phred below 15, or lacked an exact constant-primer or identifier match. High-quality paired reads were merged using COPE v1.2.5, and each unique nucleotide sequence was defined as a clonotype. Clonotypes were aligned to IMGT TRBV, TRBD and TRBJ reference segments using MiTCR v1.1. The analysis was restricted to V-J combinations with a frequency above 0.0001, which together covered 99.2% of the repertoires. The TCS score was defined as the ratio of F50 (clonal expansion) to E x V (chaos), calculated using BLOSUM62-based TCRdist between CDR3 peptides within each V-J. Welch's t-statistics and random forest reduced just over 500 V-J features to roughly 13, which were used in a naive Bayes classifier (R e1071). Using fastp trimming at Q25 and MiXCR clonotype assembly, TCRdb reanalyzed the public sequencing data and kept in-frame beta chains. Each entry is one CDR3 protein sequence, shown with its most common DNA and genes. The V and J calls come from TCRdb's annotation, not from the publication. Within this sample are 500,000 to 650,000 distinct CDR3 sequences, with roughly 15% of them counted one time only. Approximately 15% of the sample lies in the top ten.

Stable Graves' hyperthyroidism was defined as the absence of progression to ophthalmopathy over 18 months of follow-up. Hyperthyroidism patients were newly diagnosed, had a disease duration of under 2 months, and were aged 18 to 65 years. Patients with uncontrolled infections, other autoimmune diseases, pregnancy or lactation were excluded. Diagnoses relied on clinical symptoms, serum thyroxine and TRAb, thyroid ultrasound and orbital computed tomography. PBMCs were isolated from 8 to 10 ml of fresh peripheral blood by Ficoll-Paque density gradient centrifugation. Total RNA was extracted with Trizol reagent, and quality was checked on an Agilent 2100 Bioanalyzer. This clonotype was observed many times. The antigen it recognizes is unknown. No qualities accompany the bases; no much larger clone lies one base away. From cysteine to phenylalanine, the CDR3 is 14 amino acids long. The entry retains the CDR3 DNA only, 42 bases that are in frame from base 1. The V end loses 4 bases and the J end loses 3 bases, and a stretch of 16 bases separates them. The germline V gene (reference sequence) gives CDR1 as DFQATT and CDR2 as SNEGSKA.

The sample comprised blood. The TCR was taken from a woman between 35 and 50 years old with Graves' hyperthyroidism. The rearranged chain carries TRBV20-1 and TRBJ2-7; a tentative D match to TRBD1 spans 6 bases. The CDR3 protein: CSATYRVGGYEQYF. The nucleotide sequence reads as follows: TGCAGTGCTACCTACAGGGTTGGGGGCTACGAGCAGTACTTC.